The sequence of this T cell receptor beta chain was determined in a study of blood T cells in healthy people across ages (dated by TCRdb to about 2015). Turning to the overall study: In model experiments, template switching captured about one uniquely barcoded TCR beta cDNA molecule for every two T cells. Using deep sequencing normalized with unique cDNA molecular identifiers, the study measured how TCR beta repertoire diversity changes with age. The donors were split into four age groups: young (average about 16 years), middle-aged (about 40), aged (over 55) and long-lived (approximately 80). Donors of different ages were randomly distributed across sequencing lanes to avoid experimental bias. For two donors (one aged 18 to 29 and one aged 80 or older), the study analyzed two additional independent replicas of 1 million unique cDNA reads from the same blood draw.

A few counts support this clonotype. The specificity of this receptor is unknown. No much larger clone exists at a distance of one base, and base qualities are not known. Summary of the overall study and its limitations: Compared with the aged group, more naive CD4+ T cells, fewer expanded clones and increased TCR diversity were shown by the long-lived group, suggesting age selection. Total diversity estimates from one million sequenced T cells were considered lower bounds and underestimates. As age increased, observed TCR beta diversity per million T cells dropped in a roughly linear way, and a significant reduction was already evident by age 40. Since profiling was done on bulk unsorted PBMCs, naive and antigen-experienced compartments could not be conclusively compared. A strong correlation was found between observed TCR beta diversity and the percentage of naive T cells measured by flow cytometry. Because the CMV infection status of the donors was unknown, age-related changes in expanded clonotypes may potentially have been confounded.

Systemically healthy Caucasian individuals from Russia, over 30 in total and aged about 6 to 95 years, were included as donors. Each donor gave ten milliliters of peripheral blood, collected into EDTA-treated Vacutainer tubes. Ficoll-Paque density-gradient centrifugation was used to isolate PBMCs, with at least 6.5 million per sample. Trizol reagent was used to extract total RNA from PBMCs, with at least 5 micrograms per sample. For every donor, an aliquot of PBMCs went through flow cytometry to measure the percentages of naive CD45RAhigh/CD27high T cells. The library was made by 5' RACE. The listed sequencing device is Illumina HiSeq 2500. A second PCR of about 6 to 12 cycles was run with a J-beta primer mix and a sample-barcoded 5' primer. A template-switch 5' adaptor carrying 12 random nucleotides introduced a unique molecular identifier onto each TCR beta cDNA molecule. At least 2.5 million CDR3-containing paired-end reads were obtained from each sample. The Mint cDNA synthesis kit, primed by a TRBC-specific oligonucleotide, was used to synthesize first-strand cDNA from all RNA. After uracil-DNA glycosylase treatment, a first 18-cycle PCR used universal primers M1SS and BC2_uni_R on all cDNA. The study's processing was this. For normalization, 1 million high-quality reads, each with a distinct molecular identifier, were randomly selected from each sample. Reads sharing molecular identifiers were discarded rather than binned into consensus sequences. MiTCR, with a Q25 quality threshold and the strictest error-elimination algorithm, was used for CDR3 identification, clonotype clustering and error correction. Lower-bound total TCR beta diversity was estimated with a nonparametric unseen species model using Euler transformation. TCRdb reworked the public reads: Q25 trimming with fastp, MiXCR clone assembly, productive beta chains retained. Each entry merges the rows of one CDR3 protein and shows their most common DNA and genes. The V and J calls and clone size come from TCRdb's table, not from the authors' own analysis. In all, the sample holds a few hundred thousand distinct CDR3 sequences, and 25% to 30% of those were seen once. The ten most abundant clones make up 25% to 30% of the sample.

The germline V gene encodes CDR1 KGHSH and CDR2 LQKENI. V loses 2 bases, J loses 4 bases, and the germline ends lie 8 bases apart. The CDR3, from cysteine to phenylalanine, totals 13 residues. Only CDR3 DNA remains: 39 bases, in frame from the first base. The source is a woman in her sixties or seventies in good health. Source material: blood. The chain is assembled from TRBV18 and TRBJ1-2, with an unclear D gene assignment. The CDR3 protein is CASSPKDRYGYTF. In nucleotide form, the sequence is TGTGCCAGCTCACCAAAAGACCGCTATGGCTACACCTTC.